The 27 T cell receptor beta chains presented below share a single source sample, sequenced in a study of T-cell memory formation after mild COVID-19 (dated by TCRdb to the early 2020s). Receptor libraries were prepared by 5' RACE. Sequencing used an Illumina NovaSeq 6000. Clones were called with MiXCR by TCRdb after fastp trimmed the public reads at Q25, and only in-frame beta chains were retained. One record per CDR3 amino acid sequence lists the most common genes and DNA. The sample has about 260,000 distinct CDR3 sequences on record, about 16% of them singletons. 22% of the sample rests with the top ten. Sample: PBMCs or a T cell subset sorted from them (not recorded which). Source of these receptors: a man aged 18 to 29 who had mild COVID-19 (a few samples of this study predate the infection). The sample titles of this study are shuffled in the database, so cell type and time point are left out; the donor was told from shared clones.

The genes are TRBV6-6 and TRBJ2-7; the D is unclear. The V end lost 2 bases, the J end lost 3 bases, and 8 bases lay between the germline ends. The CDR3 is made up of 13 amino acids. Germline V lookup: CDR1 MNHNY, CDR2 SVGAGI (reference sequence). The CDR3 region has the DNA TGTGCCAGCAGTTACGACACCGGCTACGAGCAGTACTTC. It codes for CASSYDTGYEQYF.

The CDR3 nucleotides are TGTGCCAGCAGCCCACAGGTGGCAGATACGCAGTATTTT. It yields the protein CASSPQVADTQYF. The chain is built from TRBV9 and TRBJ2-3, with D possibly TRBD1 on 5 matching bases. Germline CDR1 SGDLS, CDR2 YYNGEE. The V end lost 4 bases, the J end lost 4 bases, and 10 bases lay between the germline ends. The CDR3 runs 13 residues.

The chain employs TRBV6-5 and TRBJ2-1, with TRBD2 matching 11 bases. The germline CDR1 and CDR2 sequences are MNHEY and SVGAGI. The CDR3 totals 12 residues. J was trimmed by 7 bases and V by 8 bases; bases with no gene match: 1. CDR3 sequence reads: CASGTSGNEQFF. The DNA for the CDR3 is TGTGCCAGCGGGACTAGCGGTAATGAGCAGTTCTTC.

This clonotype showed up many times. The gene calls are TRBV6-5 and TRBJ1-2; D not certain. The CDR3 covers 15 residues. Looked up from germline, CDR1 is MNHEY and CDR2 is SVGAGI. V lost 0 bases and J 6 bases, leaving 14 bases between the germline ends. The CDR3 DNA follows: TGTGCCAGCAGTTACTCCCTCGGAGGGCTGGATGGCTACACCTTC. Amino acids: CASSYSLGGLDGYTF.

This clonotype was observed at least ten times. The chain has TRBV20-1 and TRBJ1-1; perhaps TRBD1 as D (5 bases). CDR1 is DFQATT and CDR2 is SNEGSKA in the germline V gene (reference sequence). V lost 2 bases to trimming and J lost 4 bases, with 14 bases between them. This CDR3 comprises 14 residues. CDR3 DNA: TGCAGTGCTAGACGGCGGGGCCCGAGCACTGAAGCTTTCTTT. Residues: CSARRRGPSTEAFF.

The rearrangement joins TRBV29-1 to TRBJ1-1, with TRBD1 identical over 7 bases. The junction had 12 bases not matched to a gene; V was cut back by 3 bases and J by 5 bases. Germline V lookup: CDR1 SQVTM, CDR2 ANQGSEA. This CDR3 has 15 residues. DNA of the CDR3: TGCAGCGTTGACTCGGGACAGCTATATGGGACTGAAGCTTTCTTT. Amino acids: CSVDSGQLYGTEAFF.

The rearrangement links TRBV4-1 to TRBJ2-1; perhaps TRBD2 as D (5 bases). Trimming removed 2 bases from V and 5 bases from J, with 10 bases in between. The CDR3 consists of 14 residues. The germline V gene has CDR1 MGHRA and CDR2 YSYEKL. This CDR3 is CASSQISLDNEQFF. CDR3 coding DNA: TGCGCCAGCAGCCAAATATCACTAGACAATGAGCAGTTCTTC.

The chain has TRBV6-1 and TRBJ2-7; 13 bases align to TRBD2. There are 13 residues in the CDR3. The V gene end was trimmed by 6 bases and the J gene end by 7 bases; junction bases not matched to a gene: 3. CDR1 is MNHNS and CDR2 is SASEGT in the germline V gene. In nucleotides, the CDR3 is TGTGCCAGCAGCGTGGGACTAGCGGGGGAGCAGTACGTC. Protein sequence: CASSVGLAGEQYV.

Here the CDR3 reads CASSYQGQGGKLFF. In nucleotides, the CDR3 is TGTGCCAGCAGTTACCAGGGACAGGGCGGAAAACTGTTTTTT. This rearrangement joins TRBV6-5 to TRBJ1-4; 9 bases line up with TRBD1. The CDR3 is made up of 14 amino acids. Per germline, CDR1 MNHEY and CDR2 SVGAGI. V trimming: 2 bases; J trimming: 10 bases; junction bases outside the gene matches: 5.

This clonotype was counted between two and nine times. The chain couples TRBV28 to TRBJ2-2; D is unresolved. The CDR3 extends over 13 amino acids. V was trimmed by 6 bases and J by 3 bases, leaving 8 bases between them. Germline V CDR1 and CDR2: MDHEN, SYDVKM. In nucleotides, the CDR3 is TGTGCCAGCAGCCTCGGGCACACCGGGGAGCTGTTTTTT. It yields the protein CASSLGHTGELFF.

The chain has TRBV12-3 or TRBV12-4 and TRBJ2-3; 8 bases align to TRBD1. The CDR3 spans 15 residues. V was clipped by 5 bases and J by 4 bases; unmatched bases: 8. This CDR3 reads CASSDPGQGSDTQYF. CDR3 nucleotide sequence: TGTGCCAGCAGTGACCCTGGACAGGGATCAGATACGCAGTATTTT.

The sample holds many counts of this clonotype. Here the CDR3 DNA reads TGCAGTGCTAGCGAGTCTAATAGCGGGGGGGCCTACGAGCAGTACGTC. Its protein is CSASESNSGGAYEQYV. V usage is TRBV20-1 and J usage is TRBJ2-7, with 11 bases aligning to TRBD2. This CDR3 has 16 residues. Germline lookup yields CDR1 DFQATT and CDR2 SNEGSKA (reference sequence). The J segment lost 2 bases and the V segment lost 3 bases, leaving 9 bases of the junction unmatched.

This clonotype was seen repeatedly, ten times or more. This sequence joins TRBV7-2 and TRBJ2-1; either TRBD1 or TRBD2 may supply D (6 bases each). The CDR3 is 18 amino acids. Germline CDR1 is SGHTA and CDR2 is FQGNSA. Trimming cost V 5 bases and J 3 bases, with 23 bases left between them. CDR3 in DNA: TGTGCCAGCAGCCCCCCCCCAGCACGGGGGCCCCGCTACAATGAGCAGTTCTTC. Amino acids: CASSPPPARGPRYNEQFF.

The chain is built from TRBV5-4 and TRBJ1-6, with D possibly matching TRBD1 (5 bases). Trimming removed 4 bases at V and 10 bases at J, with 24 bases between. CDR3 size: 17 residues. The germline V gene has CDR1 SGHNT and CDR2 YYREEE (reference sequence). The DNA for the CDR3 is TGTGCCAGCAGCCGGGGCGGGGAAGCGTATATAGGGTCACCCCTCCACTTT. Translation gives CASSRGGEAYIGSPLHF.

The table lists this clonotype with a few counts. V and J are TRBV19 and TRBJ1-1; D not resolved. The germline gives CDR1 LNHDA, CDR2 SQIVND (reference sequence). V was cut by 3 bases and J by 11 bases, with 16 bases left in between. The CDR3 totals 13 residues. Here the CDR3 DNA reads TGTGCCAGTAGTATCCCCCGGACGACGAGGGCTTTCTTT. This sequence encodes CASSIPRTTRAFF.

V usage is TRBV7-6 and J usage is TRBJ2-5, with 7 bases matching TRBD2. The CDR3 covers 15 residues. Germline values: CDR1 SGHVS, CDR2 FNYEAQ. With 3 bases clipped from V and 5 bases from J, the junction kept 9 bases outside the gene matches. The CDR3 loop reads CASSFRGRGGETQYF. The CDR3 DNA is TGTGCCAGCAGCTTTCGCGGGCGGGGAGGGGAGACCCAGTACTTC.

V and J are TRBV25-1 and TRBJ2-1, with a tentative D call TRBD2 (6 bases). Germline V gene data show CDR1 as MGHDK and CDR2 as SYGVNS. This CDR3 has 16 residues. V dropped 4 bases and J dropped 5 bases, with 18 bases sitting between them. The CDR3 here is CASSGDLGWRDNEQFF. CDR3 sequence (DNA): TGTGCCAGCAGTGGGGATTTAGGCTGGAGGGACAATGAGCAGTTCTTC.

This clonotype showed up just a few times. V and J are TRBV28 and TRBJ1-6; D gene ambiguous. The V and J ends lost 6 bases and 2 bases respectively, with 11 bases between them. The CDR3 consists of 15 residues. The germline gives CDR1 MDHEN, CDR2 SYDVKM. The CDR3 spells CASSGGRAYNSPLHF. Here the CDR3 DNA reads TGTGCCAGCAGCGGAGGCCGGGCCTATAATTCACCCCTCCACTTT.

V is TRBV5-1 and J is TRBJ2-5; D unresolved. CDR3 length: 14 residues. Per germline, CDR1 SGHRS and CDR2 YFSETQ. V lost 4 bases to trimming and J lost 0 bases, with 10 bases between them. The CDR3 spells CASSPSPDQETQYF. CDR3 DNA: TGCGCCAGCAGCCCCTCTCCGGACCAAGAGACCCAGTACTTC. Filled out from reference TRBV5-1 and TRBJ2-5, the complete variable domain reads KAGVTQTPRYLIKTRGQQVTLSCSPISGHRSVSWYQQTPGQGLQFLFEYFSETQRNKGNFPGRFSGRQFSNSRSEMNVSTLELGDSALYLCASSPSPDQETQYFGPGTRLLVL.

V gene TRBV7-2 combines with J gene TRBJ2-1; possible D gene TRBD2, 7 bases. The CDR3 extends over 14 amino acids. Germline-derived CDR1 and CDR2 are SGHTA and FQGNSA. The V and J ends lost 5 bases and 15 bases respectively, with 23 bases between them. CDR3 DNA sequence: TGTGCCAGCAGCCCATCACCAGCGGCGGGGGCCGGGTTCTTC. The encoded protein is CASSPSPAAGAGFF.

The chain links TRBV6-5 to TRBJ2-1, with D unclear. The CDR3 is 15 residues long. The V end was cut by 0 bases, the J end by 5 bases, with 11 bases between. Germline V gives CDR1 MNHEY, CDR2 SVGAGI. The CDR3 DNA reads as TGTGCCAGCAGTTACTCAGGGAAGGCCCACAATGAGCAGTTCTTC. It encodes CASSYSGKAHNEQFF.

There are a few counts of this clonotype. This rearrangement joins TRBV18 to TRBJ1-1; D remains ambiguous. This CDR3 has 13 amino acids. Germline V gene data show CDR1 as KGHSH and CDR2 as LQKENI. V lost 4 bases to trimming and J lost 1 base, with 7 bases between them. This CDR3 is CASSHGENTEAFF. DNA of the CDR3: TGTGCCAGCTCACACGGGGAGAACACTGAAGCTTTCTTT.

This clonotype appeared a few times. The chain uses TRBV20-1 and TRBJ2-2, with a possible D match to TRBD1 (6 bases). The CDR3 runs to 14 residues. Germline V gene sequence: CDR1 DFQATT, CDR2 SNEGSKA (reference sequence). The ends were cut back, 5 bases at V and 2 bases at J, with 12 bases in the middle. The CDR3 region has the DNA TGCAGTGCTCTACAGGGATTTAACACCGGGGAGCTGTTTTTT. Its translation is CSALQGFNTGELFF.

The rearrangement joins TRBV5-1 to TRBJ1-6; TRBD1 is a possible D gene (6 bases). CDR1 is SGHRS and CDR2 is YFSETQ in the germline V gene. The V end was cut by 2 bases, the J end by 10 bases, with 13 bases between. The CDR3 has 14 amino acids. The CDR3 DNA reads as TGCGCCAGCAGCTTAACAGGGTCAGGGTCACCCCTCCACTTT. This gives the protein CASSLTGSGSPLHF. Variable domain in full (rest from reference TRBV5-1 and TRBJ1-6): KAGVTQTPRYLIKTRGQQVTLSCSPISGHRSVSWYQQTPGQGLQFLFEYFSETQRNKGNFPGRFSGRQFSNSRSEMNVSTLELGDSALYLCASSLTGSGSPLHFGNGTRLTVT.

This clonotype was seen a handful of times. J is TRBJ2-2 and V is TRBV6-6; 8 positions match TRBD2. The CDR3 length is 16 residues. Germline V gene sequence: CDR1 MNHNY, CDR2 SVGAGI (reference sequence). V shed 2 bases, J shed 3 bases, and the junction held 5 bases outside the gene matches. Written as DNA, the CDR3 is TGTGCCAGCAGTTACAGGAGCGGGGGAGACACCGGGGAGCTGTTTTTT. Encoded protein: CASSYRSGGDTGELFF.

The CDR3 reads CASSPQGISYNEQFF. DNA for the CDR3: TGTGCCAGCAGTCCCCAAGGGATCTCCTACAATGAGCAGTTCTTC. This chain uses TRBV12-3 or TRBV12-4 with TRBJ2-1; no definite D call. V lost 5 bases, J lost 0 bases, and 11 bases lay in between. This CDR3 has 15 residues.

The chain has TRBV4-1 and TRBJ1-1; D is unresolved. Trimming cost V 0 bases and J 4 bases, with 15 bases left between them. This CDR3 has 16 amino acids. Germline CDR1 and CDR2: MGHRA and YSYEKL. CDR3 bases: TGCGCCAGCAGCCAAGATACCGTATACAGTCGCACTGAAGCTTTCTTT. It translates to CASSQDTVYSRTEAFF.